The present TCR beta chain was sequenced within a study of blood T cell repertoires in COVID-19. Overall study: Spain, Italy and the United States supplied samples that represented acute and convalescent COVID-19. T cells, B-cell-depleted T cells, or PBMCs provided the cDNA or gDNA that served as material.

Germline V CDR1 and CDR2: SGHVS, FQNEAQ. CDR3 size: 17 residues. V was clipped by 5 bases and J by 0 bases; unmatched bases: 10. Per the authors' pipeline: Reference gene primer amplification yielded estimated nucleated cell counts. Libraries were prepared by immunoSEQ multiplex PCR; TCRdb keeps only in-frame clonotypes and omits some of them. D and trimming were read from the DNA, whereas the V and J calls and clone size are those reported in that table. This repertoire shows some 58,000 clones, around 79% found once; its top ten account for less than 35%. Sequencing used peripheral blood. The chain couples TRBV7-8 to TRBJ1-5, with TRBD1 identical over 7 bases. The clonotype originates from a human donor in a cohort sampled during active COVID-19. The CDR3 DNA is TGTGCCAGCAGCCCAGGGGGGCAGGCCAATAGCAATCAGCCCCAGCATTTT. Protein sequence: CASSPGGQANSNQPQHF.